This T cell receptor (beta chain) stems from a study of immune evolution from preneoplasia to lung adenocarcinoma. H&E slides confirmed each diagnosis, reviewed by two pathologists independently. Macro-dissection enriched premalignant or tumor cells before nucleic acid extraction. Germline-derived CDR1 and CDR2 are SGHNT and YYREEE (reference sequence). The CDR3 runs 15 residues. The V end was cut by 4 bases, the J end by 1 base, with 13 bases between. TCRdb's table, derived via immunoSEQ multiplex PCR, lists solely in-frame clones and lacks some. This table has 9,500 to 15,000 clones, 85% appearing once.

Source material: FFPE tissue from an adenomatous hyperplasia lung lesion. Described subset: atypical adenomatous hyperplasia (AAH), lung preneoplasia. V and J are TRBV5-4 and TRBJ2-3, with D perhaps matching TRBD2 (6 bases). The sequence was collected from a person between 50 and 69 years old with lung adenocarcinoma. Here the CDR3 reads CASSPGGGGTDTQYF. CDR3 DNA sequence: TGTGCCAGCAGCCCCGGCGGAGGGGGCACAGATACGCAGTATTTT.